A selection of T cell receptor beta chains follows, all from one sample in a study of T cell repertoires in cytomegalovirus infection. MiXCR, applied by TCRdb to the reads, yields one record per CDR3 protein. The repertoire holds approximately 100,000 distinct CDR3 sequences, with more than 20% as singletons. Sequenced sample: CD8+ T cells from PBMCs. The receptor source for this set is a human donor in good health (CMV status not recorded). Some clones in this sample may be carry-over from other donors' samples. Both conserved end residues are part of each CDR3. The D gene is left open where the match is weak. Clone size, where shown, is once, few, many, or a class for clones that have expanded.

clone size	V gene	J gene	D gene	CDR3 DNA	CDR3 protein
NA	TRBV2	TRBJ1-1	TRBD1	TGTGCCAGTGCGGACAGGGAGAACACTGAAGCTTTCTTT	CASADRENTEAFF
few	TRBV4-2	TRBJ2-6	TRBD1	TGTGCCAGCAGCCAAGATCCGGGACAGGGGGCCCTTGGGGCCAACGTCCTGACTTTC	CASSQDPGQGALGANVLTF
few	TRBV15	TRBJ1-5	TRBD1	TGTGCCACCAGCAGAGAGACAGGGGGCAATCAGCCCCAGCATTTT	CATSRETGGNQPQHF
few	TRBV10-2	TRBJ1-4	TRBD1	TGCGCCAGCAGTGATATGGAGGGGGCCGACTACTATGAAAAACTGTTTTTT	CASSDMEGADYYEKLFF
NA	TRBV7-9	TRBJ2-7	TRBD1	TGTGCCAGCAGCCCCGGGACAGGGGGTTCCTACGAGCAGTACTTC	CASSPGTGGSYEQYF
few	TRBV2	TRBJ1-5	NA	TGTGCCAGCAGTGAAAACGGGAATAGCAATCAGCCCCAGCATTTT	CASSENGNSNQPQHF
few	TRBV7-3	TRBJ2-2	NA	TGTGCCAGCAGCCTGGGGGGTCCCACCGGGGAGCTGTTTTTT	CASSLGGPTGELFF
few	TRBV7-2	TRBJ2-7	NA	TGTGCCAGCAGCTGGTTCAGCTCCTACGAGCAGTACTTC	CASSWFSSYEQYF
many	TRBV6-2/TRBV6-3	TRBJ1-1	TRBD1	TGTGCCAGCTCACAGGGGGGAAACACTGAAGCTTTCTTT	CASSQGGNTEAFF
few	TRBV27	TRBJ2-7	TRBD2	TGTGCCAGCAGTGATCGGGGGGGCATCTACGAGCAGTACTTC	CASSDRGGIYEQYF
NA	TRBV19	TRBJ2-4	TRBD1	TGTGCCAGTAGTATCCCGGGACAGGGGCACGGAATTCAGTACTTC	CASSIPGQGHGIQYF
many	TRBV12-3/TRBV12-4	TRBJ2-2	NA	TGTGCCAGCAGTTTAGGAGGGAGATCGTTAGCCGGGGAGCTGTTTTTT	CASSLGGRSLAGELFF
NA	TRBV15	TRBJ2-1	TRBD2	TGTGCCACCAGCCCGACTAGCTTCTCCTACAATGAGCAGTTCTTC	CATSPTSFSYNEQFF
NA	TRBV7-6	TRBJ1-1	NA	TGTGCCATCACAGGTCAGGCTTGGGCTGAAGCTTTCTTT	CAITGQAWAEAFF
many	TRBV6-6	TRBJ2-7	NA	TGTGCCAGCAGTTACTCTGGGGGGTCCTCCTACGAGCAGTACTTC	CASSYSGGSSYEQYF
many	TRBV27	TRBJ1-2	TRBD1	TGTGCCAGCAGTTCCGACAGGGCTAACTATGGCTACACCTTC	CASSSDRANYGYTF
few	TRBV2	TRBJ2-1	NA	TGTGCCAGCAGTGAAGCGGAGACAGGACCAGAGCAGTTCTTC	CASSEAETGPEQFF
NA	TRBV29-1	TRBJ2-1	NA	TGCAGCGGCCAGGGGCCCTACAATGAGCAGTTCTTC	CSGQGPYNEQFF
few	TRBV7-2	TRBJ2-1	TRBD2	TGTGCCAGCAGCTTAGCGGGAGGGCACAATGAGCAGTTCTTC	CASSLAGGHNEQFF
NA	TRBV4-3	TRBJ2-2	NA	TGCGCCAGCAGCCACGATCCGGGGACCGGGGAGCTGTTTTTT	CASSHDPGTGELFF
few	TRBV5-4	TRBJ2-3	NA	TGTGCCAGCAGCATCCCCTCGGCTTCTGGCGCAGATACGCAGTATTTT	CASSIPSASGADTQYF
NA	TRBV12-3/TRBV12-4	TRBJ1-2	TRBD1	TGTGCCAGCAGTTTTAGGACAGGAAAAGGCTACACCTTC	CASSFRTGKGYTF